The clone carrying this TCR beta chain was recorded a few times. Primers included in the PCR were 60 Vbeta and 13 Jbeta primers. The table came from immunoSEQ multiplex PCR; TCRdb's copy has only in-frame clones and leaves some out. The table includes 160,000 or so clones, roughly 80% detected once. This record comes from a study of cytomegalovirus exposure and HLA in healthy donors. The sequenced sample was PBMCs. The receptor was isolated from a man between 35 and 55 years old in good health and CMV-seronegative.

This CDR3 reads CASSLEGGRQPQHF. DNA of the CDR3: TGTGCCAGCAGCTTAGAAGGGGGTCGGCAGCCCCAGCATTTT. The rearrangement joins TRBV11-2 to TRBJ1-5; possibly TRBD1 for D (6 bases). Germline CDR1 reads SGHAT; CDR2 reads FQNNGV. CDR3 size: 14 residues. The V gene lost 0 bases and the J gene lost 7 bases, with 10 bases spanning the gap.